This TCR beta chain was documented in a study of tumor and adjacent non-tumor tissue in lung cancer. The V segment lost 1 base and the J segment 1 base; nucleotides outside the gene matches: 9. CDR3 length: 16 residues. The germline CDR1 and CDR2 sequences are DFQATT and SNEGSKA (reference sequence). This sample's RNA came from whole unsorted tissue. On this clonotype itself: Its cognate antigen is unknown. A read error may be the cause here, since a much bigger clone is one base away.

The library came from three nested PCR rounds adapted from ARM-PCR protocols. TCRdb re-derived calls from the multiplex PCR reads in MiXCR, one entry per CDR3 protein. The repertoire holds just over 200,000 distinct CDR3 sequences, with approximately 74% as singletons. Study observations and caveats: Tumor repertoires had a smaller top 100 clone share than normal lung.

Specimen: lung tumor tissue. The TCR comes from a man in his sixties with non-small cell lung cancer. The J gene is TRBJ2-5, the V gene TRBV20-1, with TRBD2 identical over 7 bases. The CDR3 DNA sequence: TGCAGTGCTAGAGTTGGACGGGCGGGGGTCCAAGAGACCCAGTACTTC. Translation gives CSARVGRAGVQETQYF.